This T cell receptor beta chain was observed in a study of T-cell reconstitution after alpha-beta-depleted transplantation in children. Study-wide points: Several hundred graft clones that had expanded were reportedly the source of alpha-beta T cells about two months after transplant. Several patients had high TCRbeta diversity at day 60; it came from surviving recipient T cells and thymic progenitors. At one year after transplant, newly produced T cells mostly accounted for T-cell counts and diversity.

This clonotype was seen at least ten times. Its specificity is unknown. V lost 4 bases, J lost 7 bases, and 20 bases lay in between. The V gene's germline CDR1 is GTSNPN and CDR2 SVGIG (reference sequence). CDR3 length: 15 residues. Unique molecular identifiers featured in how the TCRbeta library was prepared. TCRdb reanalysed the PCR reads using MiXCR and keeps one entry per CDR3 protein. Among a few hundred thousand distinct CDR3 sequences listed, 10% were seen once. The starting material was PBMCs, obtained before TCRalphabeta/CD19-depleted stem cell transplant. This sequence was found in a boy in the first two years of life with acute myeloid leukemia, due to receive a stem cell transplant. The V and J genes are TRBV30 and TRBJ1-5; tentatively, D is TRBD1 (6 bases). CDR3 coding DNA: TGTGCCTGGATTTCCTCGGGGAAGGGGGTCCAGCCCCAGCATTTT. Translating it yields CAWISSGKGVQPQHF.